Sequencing of this T cell receptor (beta chain) was carried out in a study of T cell responses to AZD1222 COVID-19 vaccine. The CDR3 is 14 residues long. V was trimmed by 0 bases and J by 1 base, leaving 4 bases between them. Germline V gives CDR1 SGDLS, CDR2 YYNGEE. Findings of the study overall: Donor demographics were predominantly white British with a female majority; clonal diversity may be underestimated. Just a handful of people given AZD1222 tested seropositive at baseline. None of the repertoires were sampled until the peak T cell response had passed. Spike regions recognized by vaccine-associated CD4 TCRs spanned the protein, led by 160-218 and 743-854.

Comment on this clone: Antigen unknown.

Clones were sequenced by immunoSEQ multiplex PCR, and TCRdb holds only the in-frame ones, with some missing. The sample consists of under 150,000 clones, about nine tenths of them appearing once. The TCR sequence derives from an adult who received the AZD1222 COVID-19 vaccine. This chain connects TRBV9 to TRBJ1-4; D unclear. Sequences were derived from peripheral blood, sampled 28 days after the second AZD1222 dose. This CDR3 is CASSVDVTNEKLFF. Here the CDR3 DNA reads TGTGCCAGCAGCGTAGACGTAACTAATGAAAAACTGTTTTTT.